This is a list of T cell receptor beta chains from one sample in a study of cytomegalovirus exposure and HLA in healthy donors. Produced via immunoSEQ multiplex PCR; TCRdb's table is partial and in-frame only. There are under 150,000 clones in the sample; approximately 84% occur only once, and more than 1.4% lies in the top ten. The specimen sequenced was PBMCs. These receptors were obtained from a woman in her twenties or thirties in good health and CMV-seronegative. CDR3s include the opening cysteine and the closing phenylalanine or tryptophan. Fields, in order: D gene, J gene, clone size, V gene, CDR3 protein, CDR3 DNA. D genes are given only for firm matches. The size of a clone is reported for some rows only, either as once, few or many, or as a class for expanded clones.

>TRBD1|TRBJ1-1|.|TRBV6-1
CASRDSLNTEAFF
TGTGCCAGCCGGGACAGTTTGAACACTGAAGCTTTCTTT
>TRBD1|TRBJ1-5|.|TRBV6-6
CASSSGQYSNQPQHF
TGTGCCAGCAGTTCGGGACAGTATAGCAATCAGCCCCAGCATTTT
>TRBD1|TRBJ2-2|.|TRBV11-3
CASSVRTGTGELFF
TGTGCCAGCAGCGTCCGGACAGGGACCGGGGAGCTGTTTTTT
>.|TRBJ1-1|.|TRBV5-1
CASSDTGGSTEAFF
TGCGCCAGCAGCGACACCGGGGGTAGCACTGAAGCTTTCTTT
>TRBD1|TRBJ1-3|.|TRBV7-9
CASSARDRHSGNTIYF
TGTGCCAGCAGCGCCCGGGACAGACACTCTGGAAACACCATATATTTT
>.|TRBJ1-6|many|TRBV28
CASSLNREGSTNSPLHF
TGTGCCAGCAGTTTAAACAGGGAGGGCAGCACGAATTCACCCCTCCACTTT
>.|TRBJ1-6|.|TRBV4-3
CASSQDSSYSPLHF
TGCGCCAGCAGCCAAGACTCAAGCTATTCACCCCTCCACTTT
>.|TRBJ1-1|.|TRBV27
CASSPTPSEAFF
TGTGCCAGCAGTCCCACACCCTCTGAAGCTTTCTTT
>.|TRBJ1-6|once|TRBV18
CASSPQGGDSPLHF
TGTGCCAGCTCACCACAGGGGGGGGATTCACCCCTCCACTTT
>.|TRBJ2-7|.|TRBV7-9
CASSLDPVHYEQYF
TGTGCCAGCAGCTTAGATCCAGTTCACTACGAGCAGTACTTC
>.|TRBJ1-2|few|TRBV27
CASSPQAFGGYTF
TGTGCCAGCAGTCCCCAAGCTTTCGGGGGCTACACCTTC
>TRBD1|TRBJ1-2|.|TRBV28
CASSTTRTGGRTPNYGYTF
TGTGCCAGCAGTACTACCCGGACAGGGGGCAGAACGCCTAACTATGGCTACACCTTC
>.|TRBJ2-1|.|TRBV7-2
CASSRGLYNEQFF
TGTGCCAGCAGCCGAGGGCTTTACAATGAGCAGTTCTTC
>.|TRBJ2-1|.|TRBV25-1
CASSDSGSSYNEQFF
TGTGCCAGCAGTGATTCTGGGAGCTCCTACAATGAGCAGTTCTTC
>.|TRBJ2-1|.|TRBV25-1
CASSESGRGAYTEQFF
TGTGCCAGCAGTGAATCCGGACGGGGGGCCTACACTGAGCAGTTCTTC
>.|TRBJ2-5|.|TRBV18
CASSQGVQETQYF
TGTGCCAGCTCACAAGGGGTTCAAGAGACCCAGTACTTC
>TRBD1|TRBJ2-2|.|TRBV4-2
CASSQHTKTGQRTGELFF
TGTGCCAGCAGCCAACACACTAAAACGGGACAGAGAACCGGGGAGCTGTTTTTT
>.|TRBJ2-1|.|TRBV25-1
CASSPGDMVHEQFF
TGTGCCAGCAGTCCAGGGGACATGGTCCATGAGCAGTTCTTC
>.|TRBJ2-3|.|TRBV28
CASSIPGTDTQYF
TGTGCCAGCAGTATCCCAGGGACAGATACGCAGTATTTT
>.|TRBJ1-2|.|TRBV7-8
CASSLGASRGSKAPNYGYTF
TGTGCCAGCAGCTTAGGTGCTTCAAGGGGAAGTAAAGCACCTAACTATGGCTACACCTTC
>TRBD1|TRBJ2-7|.|TRBV18
CASSQQGAYEQYF
TGTGCCAGCTCACAGCAGGGGGCCTACGAGCAGTACTTC
>.|TRBJ2-2|.|TRBV2
CASSEQATGELFF
TGTGCCAGCAGTGAACAGGCGACCGGGGAGCTGTTTTTT
>.|TRBJ1-1|once|TRBV10-1
CASSESSRTEAFF
TGCGCCAGCAGTGAGTCGTCGAGGACTGAAGCTTTCTTT
>TRBD1|TRBJ2-7|.|TRBV9
CASSAGDSSYEQYF
TGTGCCAGCAGCGCCGGGGACAGCTCCTACGAGCAGTACTTC
>.|TRBJ2-5|.|TRBV19
CASSMIRGETQYF
TGTGCCAGTAGTATGATCAGGGGTGAGACCCAGTACTTC
>.|TRBJ1-6|few|TRBV7-8
CASSPHPRGPNSPLHF
TGTGCCAGCAGCCCCCATCCGCGGGGACCAAATTCACCCCTCCACTTT
>.|TRBJ1-2|.|TRBV19
CASRPRQADYGYTF
TGTGCCAGTAGACCCAGACAGGCGGACTATGGCTACACCTTC
>.|TRBJ2-7|.|TRBV9
CASSVSGQTYEQYF
TGTGCCAGCAGCGTAAGTGGGCAGACCTACGAGCAGTACTTC
>TRBD2|TRBJ2-5|few|TRBV7-9
CASSRDGGGYETQYF
TGTGCCAGCAGCCGAGACGGGGGGGGCTATGAGACCCAGTACTTC
>.|TRBJ2-2|.|TRBV5-1
CASSSYRRDKNTGELFF
TGCGCCAGCAGCTCATACCGCCGGGACAAGAACACCGGGGAGCTGTTTTTT
>TRBD2|TRBJ2-7|.|TRBV4-1
CASSQEGPAGSSYEQYF
TGCGCCAGCAGCCAAGAAGGCCCAGCGGGGAGCTCCTACGAGCAGTACTTC
>.|TRBJ2-7|.|TRBV5-4
CASSLGGALSYEQYF
TGTGCCAGCAGCTTGGGGGGAGCCCTCTCCTACGAGCAGTACTTC
>TRBD2|TRBJ2-5|few|TRBV18
CASSPPGGGSETQYF
TGTGCCAGCTCACCACCCGGGGGGGGAAGTGAGACCCAGTACTTC
>.|TRBJ2-7|.|TRBV5-1
CASSRGTSSYEQYF
TGCGCCAGCAGCCGAGGTACTAGCTCCTACGAGCAGTACTTC
>.|TRBJ2-2|.|TRBV6-4
CASSEAGTGELFF
TGTGCCAGCAGTGAAGCAGGGACCGGGGAGCTGTTTTTT
>TRBD1|TRBJ1-1|few|TRBV18
CASSPQTGVEAFF
TGTGCCAGCTCACCACAAACAGGGGTGGAGGCTTTCTTT
>TRBD1|TRBJ2-5|.|TRBV11-2
CASSSVTGTGQETQYF
TGTGCCAGCAGCTCGGTAACCGGGACAGGGCAAGAGACCCAGTACTTC
>.|TRBJ1-6|.|TRBV7-2
CASSSGGGFSPLHF
TGTGCCAGCAGCTCAGGCGGGGGGTTTTCACCCCTCCACTTT